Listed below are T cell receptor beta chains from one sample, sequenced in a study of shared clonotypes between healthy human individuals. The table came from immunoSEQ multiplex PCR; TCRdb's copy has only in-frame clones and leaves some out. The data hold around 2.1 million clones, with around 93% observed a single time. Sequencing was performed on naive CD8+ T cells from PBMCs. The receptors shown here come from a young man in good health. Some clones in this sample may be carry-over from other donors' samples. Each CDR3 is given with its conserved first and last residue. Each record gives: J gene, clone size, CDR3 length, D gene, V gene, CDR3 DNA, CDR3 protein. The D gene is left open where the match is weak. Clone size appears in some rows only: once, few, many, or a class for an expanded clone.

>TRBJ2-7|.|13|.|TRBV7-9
TGTGCCAGCAGATACGACAGTTCCTACGAGCAGTACTTC
CASRYDSSYEQYF
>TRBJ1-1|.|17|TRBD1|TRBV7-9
TGTGCCATAGAGCAGCTTGGACAGGGGCTTATGGACACTGAAGCTTTCTTT
CAIEQLGQGLMDTEAFF
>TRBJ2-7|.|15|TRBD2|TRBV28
TGTGCCAGCAGGAGGGCGGGGGGGCATCCCTACGAGCAGTACTTC
CASRRAGGHPYEQYF
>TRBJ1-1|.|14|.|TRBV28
TGTGCCAGCAGTTTACCCCTCACGAACACTGAAGCTTTCTTT
CASSLPLTNTEAFF
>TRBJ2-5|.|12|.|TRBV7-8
TGTGCCAGCAGCAGAAGAGGGGAGACCCAGTACTTC
CASSRRGETQYF
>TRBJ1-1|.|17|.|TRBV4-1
TGCGCCAGCAGCCTTTTGGCTGACAGCGGGGTGAACACTGAAGCTTTCTTT
CASSLLADSGVNTEAFF
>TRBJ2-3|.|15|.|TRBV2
TGTGCCAGCAGTCTTTCACTAGTTGTCCCAGATACGCAGTATTTT
CASSLSLVVPDTQYF
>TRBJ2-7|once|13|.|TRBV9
TGTGCCAGCAGCGGTGACAAGCCCTACGAGCAGTACTTC
CASSGDKPYEQYF
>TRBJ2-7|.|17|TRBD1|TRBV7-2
TGTGCCAGCAGCCCGCCGGGTGGGACAGGGATTTCCTACGAGCAGTACTTC
CASSPPGGTGISYEQYF
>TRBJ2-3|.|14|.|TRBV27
TGTGCCAGCAGTCCCCGGGGTGACAGGGATACGCAGTATTTT
CASSPRGDRDTQYF
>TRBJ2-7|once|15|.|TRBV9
TGTGCCAGCAGCGTAGGGCAGGGGCCCCCCTACGAGCAGTACTTC
CASSVGQGPPYEQYF
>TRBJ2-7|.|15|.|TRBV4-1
TGCGCCAGCAGCCAAGGACCGGGAGAGGCCTACGAGCAGTACTTC
CASSQGPGEAYEQYF
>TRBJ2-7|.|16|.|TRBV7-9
TGTGCCAGCAGCTTAGCGGGGACTCCCAGCTCCTACGAGCAGTACTTC
CASSLAGTPSSYEQYF
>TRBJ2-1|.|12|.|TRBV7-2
TGTGCCAAACGGAAGGCCGGGGATGAGCAGTTCTTC
CAKRKAGDEQFF
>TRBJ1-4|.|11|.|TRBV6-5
TGTGCCTGCAGTGATAATGAAAAACTGTTTTTT
CACSDNEKLFF
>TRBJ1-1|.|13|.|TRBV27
TGTGCCAGCAGTCTTGCAGGGAACACTGAAGCTTTCTTT
CASSLAGNTEAFF
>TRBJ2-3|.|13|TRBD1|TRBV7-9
TGTGCCAGCAGTTCGGACAGGGGGGATACGCAGTATTTT
CASSSDRGDTQYF
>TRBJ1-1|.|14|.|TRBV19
TGTGCCAGTAGTATACGGAACGGGGGGCCTGAAGCTTTCTTT
CASSIRNGGPEAFF
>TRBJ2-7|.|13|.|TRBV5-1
TGCGCCAGCAGCCCGGGGGGCTTCTACGAGCAGTACTTC
CASSPGGFYEQYF
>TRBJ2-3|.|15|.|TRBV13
TGTGCCAGCAGCTTAGGGGAACTGGCTGGAGATACGCAGTATTTT
CASSLGELAGDTQYF
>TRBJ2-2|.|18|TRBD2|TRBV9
TGTGCCAGCAGCGTTTCCGGACTAGCGGGGACGAACACCGGGGAGCTGTTTTTT
CASSVSGLAGTNTGELFF
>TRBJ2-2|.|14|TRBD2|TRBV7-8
TGTGCCAGTGAACCGGGACTAGGAACCGGGGAGCTGTTTTTT
CASEPGLGTGELFF
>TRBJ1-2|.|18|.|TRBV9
TGTGCCAGCAGCAGATTCCGGGACATCCTCTTTTCGGGGTATGGCTACACCTTC
CASSRFRDILFSGYGYTF
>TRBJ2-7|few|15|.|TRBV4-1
TGCGCCAGCAGCCAAGACATACCTCGACCGGGCGAGCAGTACTTC
CASSQDIPRPGEQYF
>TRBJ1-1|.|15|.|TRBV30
TGTGCCTGGAGGGGAACAGGGAACGGGTACACTGAAGCTTTCTTT
CAWRGTGNGYTEAFF